The entry below gives a single T cell receptor beta chain sequence along with its context. Authors' processing steps: Cell counts per sample came from amplifying reference gene primers. Clones were read by immunoSEQ multiplex PCR, and TCRdb kept only the in-frame ones, dropping some. V, J and clone size were drawn from that table, and D and trimming were deduced from the DNA. The sample shows 110,000 or so clones, 60% to 85% of them seen only once. This sample is part of a study of blood T cell repertoires in COVID-19. At the level of the study: Samples came from the United States, Italy and Spain, spanning acute and convalescent COVID-19. Nucleic acid was either cDNA or gDNA, and it came from T cells, B-cell-depleted T cells, or PBMCs.

This receptor was obtained from a man aged 65 to 79 with acute or convalescent COVID-19. Sequenced: peripheral blood.

The CDR3 is CASRGDMGTEAFF. The CDR3, as DNA: TGTGCCAGCAGGGGGGACATGGGCACTGAAGCTTTCTTT. The rearrangement links TRBV2 to TRBJ1-1; tentatively, D is TRBD1 (6 bases). Germline CDR1 is SNHLY and CDR2 is FYNNEI. The CDR3 loop spans 13 amino acids. V lost 6 bases and J 4 bases, leaving 12 bases between the germline ends.